This T cell receptor beta chain emerged from a study of T cell responses to AZD1222 COVID-19 vaccine. Overall study findings and caveats: It was only after the peak T cell response that any repertoires were sampled. Clonal diversity was possibly underestimated, and the donors were mostly white British, with more females. The CD4 TCRs associated with vaccination extended across spike and predominated at 160-218 and 743-854. Baseline testing showed seropositivity in only five or six AZD1222 recipients.

TCRdb keeps only in-frame clones here, not all; method: immunoSEQ multiplex PCR. The sample consists of roughly 180,000 clones, approximately 91% of them appearing once. On this clone itself: Its antigen is unidentified.

Looked up from germline, CDR1 is ENHRY and CDR2 is SYGVKD. The CDR3 has 18 amino acids. Trimming removed 5 bases from V and 2 bases from J; junction bases left unmatched: 10. V and J are TRBV10-3 and TRBJ1-4; 11 bases fit TRBD1. The source material was peripheral blood, sampled 28 days after the second AZD1222 dose. This TCR came from an adult who received the AZD1222 COVID-19 vaccine. Here the CDR3 DNA reads TGTGCCATCAGTCCTTCATGGACAGGGGGCTTGACTAATGAAAAACTGTTTTTT. This sequence encodes CAISPSWTGGLTNEKLFF.